This T cell receptor (beta chain) was sequenced during a study of cytomegalovirus exposure and HLA in healthy donors. Study context: Among about 400 genotyped donors, around 80% fell in the Caucasian-associated ancestry cluster.

A remark on this clone: Its antigen is not known.

Primers included in the PCR were 60 Vbeta and 13 Jbeta primers. In the original workflow: Tens of millions of unique TCR beta chains, roughly 10 million shared, were counted in a later analysis. Produced via immunoSEQ multiplex PCR; TCRdb's table is partial and in-frame only. The DNA gave D and trimming, while V, J and clone size come from that table. The repertoire holds 100,000 to 120,000 clones, with around 73% as singletons. Points from the study as a whole: Cytomegalovirus status, reportedly, was diagnosed with high specificity and sensitivity by the classifier. It was assumed in the presence/absence analyses that sequencing depth was roughly uniform across donors.

This CDR3 has 14 residues. CDR1 is KGHSH and CDR2 is LQKENI in the germline V gene. V lost 3 bases and J 6 bases, leaving 15 bases between the germline ends. The receptor's source is a woman younger than 45 in good health and CMV-seropositive. This chain joins TRBV18 and TRBJ2-7; D is possibly TRBD1 (7 bases). The material sequenced was PBMCs. CDR3 nucleotide sequence: TGTGCCAGCTCACCGACAGGGAGGTCCGGCGAGCAGTACTTC. Encoded protein: CASSPTGRSGEQYF.